This T cell receptor beta chain was retrieved from a study of T cells in Graves' hyperthyroidism and ophthalmopathy. General observations from the study: Prediction of ophthalmopathy progression came a median 6.5 months pre-onset.

What was amplified from RNA transcripts were TCR beta CDR3 regions. In the first-round RT-PCR of the TCR CDR3, the HTBI primer set was used. TCRdb re-called the multiplex PCR reads through MiXCR, storing one row per CDR3 protein. Of hundreds of thousands of distinct CDR3 sequences in the sample, approximately 14% are singletons; the top ten hold around an eighth. Details on this clonotype: Its antigen remains unknown.

The sequence derives from a woman aged 18-35 years with Graves' hyperthyroidism. Sequencing was performed on blood.

This CDR3 is CASSSPTVNEKLFF. The CDR3 DNA is TGTGCCAGCAGTTCCCCGACGGTGAATGAAAAACTGTTTTTT. The chain combines TRBV28 with TRBJ1-4; no clear D gene. Trimming pared 4 bases from V and 5 bases from J, leaving 11 bases between. Germline values: CDR1 MDHEN, CDR2 SYDVKM. The CDR3 spans 14 residues. The whole variable domain, remainder taken from reference TRBV28 and TRBJ1-4, is DVKVTQSSRYLVKRTGEKVFLECVQDMDHENMFWYRQDPGLGLRLIYFSYDVKMKEKGDIPEGYSVSREKKERFSLILESASTNQTSMYLCASSSPTVNEKLFFGSGTQLSVL.